The 30 T cell receptor beta chains presented below share a single source sample, sequenced in a study of cytomegalovirus exposure and HLA in healthy donors. Researchers ran the PCR with 60 Vbeta and 13 Jbeta primers. Method: immunoSEQ multiplex PCR; TCRdb's copy keeps in-frame clones and lacks some. The sample shows about 150,000 clones, just under 65% of them seen only once. Sequenced: PBMCs. Every receptor here comes from a woman aged 60-75 years in good health and CMV-seropositive.

The gene calls are TRBV10-2 and TRBJ1-1; D may be TRBD1 (5 bases). Trimming left V 0 bases short and J 5 bases short, with 13 bases between. CDR3 size: 15 residues. Germline CDR1 WSHSY, CDR2 SAAADI. Here the CDR3 reads CASSESGGASTEAFF. The CDR3, as DNA: TGCGCCAGCAGTGAGTCGGGAGGGGCTAGTACTGAAGCTTTCTTT.

This clone appeared a few times. The chain employs TRBV29-1 and TRBJ2-1, with 9 bases identical to TRBD2. The length of the CDR3 is 14 residues. CDR1 is SQVTM and CDR2 is ANQGSEA in the germline V gene. V trimming: 6 bases; J trimming: 7 bases; junction bases outside the gene matches: 10. The CDR3 coding sequence is TGCAGCGTGGCACCGAGCGGGAGGCAAAATGAGCAGTTCTTC. Protein: CSVAPSGRQNEQFF.

This clone was counted between two and nine times. The chain carries TRBV13 and TRBJ2-2; perhaps TRBD1 as D (5 bases). The germline V gene has CDR1 PRHDT and CDR2 FYEKMQ (reference sequence). The CDR3 loop spans 19 amino acids. The ends were cut back, 0 bases at V and 0 bases at J, with 17 bases in the middle. The CDR3 protein is CASSLGGGHPGSNTGELFF. The CDR3 DNA follows: TGTGCCAGCAGCTTAGGGGGTGGACATCCCGGCTCGAACACCGGGGAGCTGTTTTTT.

This clone was observed a handful of times. The chain carries TRBV4-1 and TRBJ2-7; unclear D gene. This CDR3 is 14 amino acids long. Germline lookup yields CDR1 MGHRA and CDR2 YSYEKL. V was pared by 0 bases and J by 4 bases, with 10 bases between. CDR3 in amino acids: CASSQESKWYEQYF. In DNA, the CDR3 is TGCGCCAGCAGCCAAGAATCTAAATGGTACGAGCAGTACTTC.

The V call is TRBV7-2, the J call TRBJ1-1, with D possibly being TRBD1 (6 bases). The CDR3 runs to 13 residues. From germline, CDR1 is SGHTA and CDR2 FQGNSA. The V end lost 5 bases, the J end lost 1 base, and 8 bases lay between the germline ends. The CDR3: CASSKDRNTEAFF. DNA for the CDR3: TGTGCCAGCAGCAAGGACAGGAACACTGAAGCTTTCTTT.

The chain recombines TRBV2 with TRBJ2-7; 10 nucleotides agree with TRBD1. Germline CDR1 SNHLY, CDR2 FYNNEI. Losses at the gene ends were 5 bases for V and 3 bases for J; bases not matched to a gene: 7. The CDR3 has 15 amino acids. The CDR3 here is CASSRQGAVGYEQYF. Written as DNA, the CDR3 is TGTGCCAGCAGTCGACAGGGGGCAGTAGGCTACGAGCAGTACTTC.

V usage is TRBV7-3 and J usage is TRBJ2-7; 9 bases line up with TRBD2. Germline trimming cut 5 bases from V and 2 bases from J; bases unmatched to any gene: 7. CDR1 and CDR2 from the germline V gene are SGHTA and FQGTGA. The CDR3 is 15 residues long. DNA for the CDR3: TGTGCCAGCAGCCAGGGACTAGCTGATGCCTACGAGCAGTACTTC. Its translation: CASSQGLADAYEQYF. Full variable domain (outside the CDR3, taken from reference TRBV7-3 and TRBJ2-7): GAGVSQTPSNKVTEKGKYVELRCDPISGHTALYWYRQSLGQGPEFLIYFQGTGAADDSGLPNDRFFAVRPEGSVSTLKIQRTERGDSAVYLCASSQGLADAYEQYFGPGTRLTVT.

This clone was observed a few times. The V gene is TRBV30, the J gene TRBJ2-7, with TRBD2 identical over 7 bases. In germline, CDR1 is GTSNPN, CDR2 SVGIG (reference sequence). V shed 3 bases, J shed 9 bases, and the junction held 8 bases outside the gene matches. The CDR3 contains 12 residues. The CDR3 DNA reads TGTGCCTGGAGAAGCGGGACCCTGGGGCAGTACTTC. This encodes CAWRSGTLGQYF. The whole variable domain, remainder taken from reference TRBV30 and TRBJ2-7, is SQTIHQWPATLVQPVGSPLSLECTVEGTSNPNLYWYRQAAGRGLQLLFYSVGIGQISSEVPQNLSASRPQDRQFILSSKKLLLSDSGFYLCAWRSGTLGQYFGPGTRLTVT.

The rearrangement links TRBV11-2 to TRBJ2-1; 7 nucleotides agree with TRBD1. This CDR3 has 15 amino acids. The junction had 13 bases not matched to a gene; V was cut back by 5 bases and J by 9 bases. Germline CDR1 and CDR2: SGHAT and FQNNGV. CDR3 nucleotides: TGTGCCAGCAGCCTAAACAGGGGCCCTCTTAGTGAGCAGTTCTTC. Protein: CASSLNRGPLSEQFF. Using reference TRBV11-2 and TRBJ2-1 for the parts outside the CDR3, the full variable domain is EAGVAQSPRYKIIEKRQSVAFWCNPISGHATLYWYQQILGQGPKLLIQFQNNGVVDDSQLPKDRFSAERLKGVDSTLKIQPAKLEDSAVYLCASSLNRGPLSEQFFGPGTRLTVL.

The V call is TRBV19, the J call TRBJ1-5; TRBD1 matches at 9 bases. The CDR3 is 14 amino acids. V shed 4 bases and J 4 bases; nucleotides not matched to a gene: 2. Germline values: CDR1 LNHDA, CDR2 SQIVND (reference sequence). The CDR3 sequence is CASSNGQGNQPQHF. As DNA, the CDR3 is TGTGCCAGTAGTAACGGACAGGGGAATCAGCCCCAGCATTTT.

The chain is built from TRBV7-8 and TRBJ1-2; the match to TRBD1 covers 7 bases. Trimming at V came to 1 base and at J to 5 bases, leaving 4 bases not matched to a gene. Germline V gives CDR1 SGHVS, CDR2 FQNEAQ. The CDR3 consists of 14 residues. CDR3 in amino acids: CASSLVGRGYGYTF. CDR3 nucleotides: TGTGCCAGCAGCTTAGTGGGCAGGGGGTATGGCTACACCTTC.

CDR3 in DNA: TGTGCCACCACGGGGGGAAGAGGGACCGGGGAGCTGTTTTTT. Amino acid sequence: CATTGGRGTGELFF. The V gene is TRBV15, the J gene TRBJ2-2, with 7 bases identical to TRBD2. This CDR3 region has 14 residues. Germline CDR1 is LNHNV and CDR2 is YYDKDF (reference sequence). With V trimmed by 7 bases and J by 5 bases, 7 bases remained unmatched.

This chain joins TRBV11-2 and TRBJ2-5; 13 bases are shared with TRBD2. CDR3 length: 14 amino acids. The germline gives CDR1 SGHAT, CDR2 FQNNGV. The J segment lost 3 bases and the V segment lost 7 bases, leaving 2 bases of the junction unmatched. The CDR3 DNA sequence: TGTGCCAGCACAGGACTAGCGGGAGAAGAGACCCAGTACTTC. Its protein product is CASTGLAGEETQYF.

The rearrangement links TRBV6-6 to TRBJ2-3; D possibly corresponds to TRBD2 (6 bases). Germline CDR1 is MNHNY and CDR2 is SVGAGI (reference sequence). Trimming stripped 7 bases from V and 6 bases from J, with 17 bases between. The CDR3 sequence is 14 residues long. The CDR3 here is CASNPGPGRDTQYF. Here the CDR3 DNA reads TGTGCCAGCAACCCGGGACCGGGGAGGGATACGCAGTATTTT.

This rearrangement joins TRBV2 to TRBJ1-3, with a tentative D call TRBD1 (6 bases). The CDR3 is made up of 16 amino acids. Between the trimmed V and J ends, which lost 5 bases and 10 bases, there was a span of 24 bases. Germline V gives CDR1 SNHLY, CDR2 FYNNEI. CDR3 sequence: CASSLLGGPTSGTIYF. In nucleotides, the CDR3 is TGTGCCAGCAGTCTACTAGGGGGACCGACCTCCGGGACCATATATTTT.

This clone was picked up a small number of times. This chain joins TRBV4-1 and TRBJ2-7, with no clear D. There are 12 residues in the CDR3. V lost 5 bases, J lost 4 bases, and 9 bases lay in between. In germline, CDR1 is MGHRA, CDR2 YSYEKL. This chain's CDR3 is CASSSTTYEQYF. The CDR3 coding sequence is TGCGCCAGCAGCTCTACTACGTACGAGCAGTACTTC.

The rearrangement uses TRBV5-1 and TRBJ2-5; 9 bases fit TRBD2. J was trimmed by 5 bases and V by 0 bases; bases with no gene match: 17. Germline lookup yields CDR1 SGHRS and CDR2 YFSETQ. CDR3 size: 19 residues. The CDR3 bases are TGCGCCAGCAGCTTGGGACGTCTCGCGGGAGGGCCGGTCGGGGAGACCCAGTACTTC. This gives the protein CASSLGRLAGGPVGETQYF.

The chain has TRBV28 and TRBJ1-4; TRBD1 matches at 7 bases. The CDR3 contains 17 residues. V was pared by 5 bases and J by 4 bases, with 13 bases of the junction left unmatched. The germline V gene encodes CDR1 MDHEN and CDR2 SYDVKM. In nucleotides, the CDR3 is TGTGCCAGCAGTCTAACGACTTGGGACAGTTTTAATGAAAAACTGTTTTTT. It yields the protein CASSLTTWDSFNEKLFF.

The chain uses TRBV5-6 and TRBJ1-1; TRBD1 aligns across 8 bases. Per germline, CDR1 SGHDT and CDR2 YYEEEE. The CDR3 length is 14 residues. Losses at the gene ends were 4 bases for V and 3 bases for J; bases not matched to a gene: 5. CDR3 nucleotides: TGTGCCAGCAGCCTATTGACAGGGGACACTGAAGCTTTCTTT. It encodes CASSLLTGDTEAFF.

This clone has a handful of counts. This chain uses TRBV7-4 with TRBJ1-5; the match to TRBD1 covers 8 bases. There are 18 residues in the CDR3. Germline V lookup: CDR1 SGHVT, CDR2 SQSDAQ. The J segment lost 6 bases and the V segment lost 1 base, leaving 14 bases of the junction unmatched. Written as DNA, the CDR3 is TGTGCCAGCAGCTTAGTTGCAGGGGGCTTACCCAAACCTCAGCCCCAGCATTTT. Its translation: CASSLVAGGLPKPQPQHF.

The rearrangement links TRBV6-5 to TRBJ1-1, with a possible D match to TRBD1 (6 bases). Per the germline V gene, CDR1 is MNHEY and CDR2 is SVGAGI. V was cut by 7 bases and J by 3 bases, with 15 bases left in between. This CDR3 region has 14 residues. The DNA for the CDR3 is TGTGCCAGCAAAAAACAGGGTCGGTACACTGAAGCTTTCTTT. It is translated as CASKKQGRYTEAFF.

The table lists this clone with a few counts. The J gene is TRBJ1-2, the V gene TRBV6-5; 8 nucleotides agree with TRBD1. The CDR3 runs 13 residues. The germline CDR1 and CDR2 sequences are MNHEY and SVGAGI. With 6 bases clipped from V and 4 bases from J, the junction kept 4 bases outside the gene matches. The CDR3 reads CASRLTGAYGYTF. The DNA for the CDR3 is TGTGCCAGCAGGCTGACAGGGGCCTATGGCTACACCTTC.

This sequence joins TRBV7-2 and TRBJ2-2; 10 nucleotides agree with TRBD2. Germline CDR1 reads SGHTA; CDR2 reads FQGNSA. The CDR3 totals 18 residues. J gave up 5 bases and V 2 bases, and 11 bases lay outside the gene matches. CDR3 in amino acids: CASSLREAGGLGTGELFF. The CDR3, as DNA: TGTGCCAGCAGCTTAAGAGAAGCGGGAGGGCTAGGGACCGGGGAGCTGTTTTTT.

Only a few counts were recorded for this clone. The chain is built from TRBV2 and TRBJ2-1, with TRBD2 matching over 12 bases. V shed 8 bases, J shed 7 bases, and the junction held 6 bases outside the gene matches. The germline CDR1 and CDR2 sequences are SNHLY and FYNNEI. This CDR3 spans 14 amino acids. Here the CDR3 DNA reads TGTGCCAGCGGACTAGCGGGAAGGTTAAATGAGCAGTTCTTC. The encoded protein is CASGLAGRLNEQFF. Drawing the rest from reference TRBV2 and TRBJ2-1, the complete variable domain is EPEVTQTPSHQVTQMGQEVILRCVPISNHLYFYWYRQILGQKVEFLVSFYNNEISEKSEIFDDQFSVERPDGSNFTLKIRSTKLEDSAMYFCASGLAGRLNEQFFGPGTRLTVL.

The chain links TRBV4-2 to TRBJ2-7, with 7 bases identical to TRBD2. Germline V gene sequence: CDR1 LGHNA, CDR2 YNFKEQ. CDR3 length equals 14 residues. Trimming removed 1 base from V and 7 bases from J; junction bases left unmatched: 7. DNA of the CDR3: TGTGCCAGCAGCCAAGCCCCACTAGCGCGTGAGCAGTACTTC. This sequence encodes CASSQAPLAREQYF.

The rearrangement uses TRBV7-2 and TRBJ2-1, with 7 nucleotides matching TRBD1. The CDR3 length is 14 residues. Germline lookup yields CDR1 SGHTA and CDR2 FQGNSA. V trimming: 5 bases; J trimming: 3 bases; junction bases outside the gene matches: 4. CDR3 coding DNA: TGTGCCAGCAGCGACCGGGACAGCTACAATGAGCAGTTCTTC. Its protein product is CASSDRDSYNEQFF.

This chain connects TRBV7-9 to TRBJ2-7; D not certain. CDR1 SEHNR and CDR2 FQNEAQ come from the germline V gene (reference sequence). The CDR3 loop spans 16 amino acids. V lost 6 bases and J lost 5, with 23 bases in between. The CDR3 DNA follows: TGTGCCAGCAGTCACACCGCCACCGGGTCCACGGACGAGCAGTACTTC. Its translation is CASSHTATGSTDEQYF. The whole variable domain, remainder taken from reference TRBV7-9 and TRBJ2-7, is DTGVSQNPRHKITKRGQNVTFRCDPISEHNRLYWYRQTLGQGPEFLTYFQNEAQLEKSRLLSDRFSAERPKGSFSTLEIQRTEQGDSAMYLCASSHTATGSTDEQYFGPGTRLTVT.

The rearrangement joins TRBV19 to TRBJ1-3; 10 nucleotides match TRBD1. CDR3 length: 15 residues. Unmatched junction bases numbered 9, after V lost 8 bases and J lost 5 bases. Germline CDR1 and CDR2: LNHDA and SQIVND (reference sequence). CDR3 sequence: CASDFGTGDRNTIYF. Written as DNA, the CDR3 is TGTGCCAGTGACTTCGGGACAGGGGACCGAAACACCATATATTTT.

This clone appeared a few times. The V and J genes are TRBV4-1 and TRBJ2-2; 9 nucleotides agree with TRBD1. Germline V lookup: CDR1 MGHRA, CDR2 YSYEKL. J was trimmed by 5 bases and V by 8 bases; bases with no gene match: 6. This CDR3 is built from 14 residues. The CDR3 sequence: CASRDRVTTGELFF. In DNA, the CDR3 is TGCGCCAGCCGGGACAGGGTGACTACCGGGGAGCTGTTTTTT.

This clone was detected only a few times. The rearrangement joins TRBV2 to TRBJ2-5; D possibly corresponds to TRBD2 (8 bases). Per the germline V gene, CDR1 is SNHLY and CDR2 is FYNNEI. The CDR3 is made up of 15 amino acids. The V and J ends lost 3 bases and 5 bases respectively, with 16 bases between them. As DNA, the CDR3 is TGTGCCAGCAGTGACCGGGAGGGGGCAGGGGAGACCCAGTACTTC. Its translation: CASSDREGAGETQYF.